This entry concerns a single T cell receptor beta chain. This record comes from a study of blood T cell repertoires in COVID-19. Study-level background: Samples taken during acute and convalescent COVID-19 were collected in the United States, Italy and Spain.

As handled by the study authors: Nucleated cell number was recorded as an estimate derived from reference gene primer amplification. TCRdb's copy holds only in-frame clones and misses some; the assay was immunoSEQ multiplex PCR. The DNA was the basis for D and trimming; V, J and clone size are from that table. The sample holds roughly 150,000 clones, roughly 80% seen once. The J segment lost 2 bases and the V segment lost 3 bases, leaving 7 bases of the junction unmatched. The CDR3 sequence is 15 residues long. Germline V gene data show CDR1 as DFQATT and CDR2 as SNEGSKA (reference sequence). What was sequenced was peripheral blood. V usage is TRBV20-1 and J usage is TRBJ2-1, with 7 nucleotides matching TRBD2. The source is a woman over 75 with acute or convalescent COVID-19. This chain's CDR3 is CSASSRREAYNEQFF. The CDR3 DNA reads as TGCAGTGCTAGTAGTCGACGGGAGGCCTACAATGAGCAGTTCTTC.